The T cell receptor (beta chain) described here comes from a study of early T cells in non-severe SARS-CoV-2 infection. TCRdb recomputed calls from the 5' RACE reads with MiXCR, one row per CDR3 protein. Found here are 98,000 or so distinct CDR3 sequences, 8% to 13% of them singletons; the top ten hold 4.5% to 5.5%. Between the trimmed V and J ends, which lost 4 bases and 5 bases, there was a span of 8 bases. The germline V gene encodes CDR1 MDHEN and CDR2 SYDVKM. The CDR3 is 12 amino acids. In its sample, this clonotype was seen a few times. The J gene is TRBJ1-2, the V gene TRBV28; D unclear. The sample taken for sequencing was whole blood. The sequence came from an adult who was a healthcare worker with PCR-confirmed SARS-CoV-2 infection or an uninfected control (not recorded which). This CDR3 is CASSSRAYGYTF. In nucleotides, the CDR3 is TGTGCCAGCAGTTCGAGGGCATATGGCTACACCTTC.